This TCR beta chain comes out of a study of PD-L1 blockade in urothelial cancer. The time point: pretreatment peripheral blood. What went into each PCR as a spike was synthetic TCR analog templates. Sequencing was performed with immunoSEQ multiplex PCR; in TCRdb, only in-frame clones are kept and a portion is missing. The table includes approximately 90,000 clones, about 85% detected once. The germline CDR1 and CDR2 sequences are MDHEN and SYDVKM. The CDR3 is 13 residues long. V was cut by 6 bases and J by 4 bases, with 12 bases left in between. The chain carries TRBV28 and TRBJ1-2; possible D gene TRBD1, 5 bases. The source was PBMCs, collected around atezolizumab (anti-PD-L1) treatment. The receptor comes from a man in his 60s with urothelial cancer. The DNA for the CDR3 is TGTGCCAGCAGAACAAGCACAGGCTATGGCTACACCTTC. Protein sequence: CASRTSTGYGYTF.